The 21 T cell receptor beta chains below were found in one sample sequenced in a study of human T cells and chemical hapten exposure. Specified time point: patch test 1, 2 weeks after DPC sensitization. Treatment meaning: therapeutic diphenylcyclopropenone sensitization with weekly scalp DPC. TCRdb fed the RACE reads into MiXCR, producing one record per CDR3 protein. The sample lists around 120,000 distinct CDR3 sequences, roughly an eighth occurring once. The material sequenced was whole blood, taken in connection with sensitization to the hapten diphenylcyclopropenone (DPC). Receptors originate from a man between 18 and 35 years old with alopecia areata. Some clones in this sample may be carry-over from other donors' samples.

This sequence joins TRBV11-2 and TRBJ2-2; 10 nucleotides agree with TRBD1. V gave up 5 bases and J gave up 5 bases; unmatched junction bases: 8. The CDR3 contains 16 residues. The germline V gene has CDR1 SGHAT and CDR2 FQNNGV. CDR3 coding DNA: TGTGCCAGCAGCGTCGGGACAGGGGTTCAAACCGGGGAGCTGTTTTTT. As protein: CASSVGTGVQTGELFF.

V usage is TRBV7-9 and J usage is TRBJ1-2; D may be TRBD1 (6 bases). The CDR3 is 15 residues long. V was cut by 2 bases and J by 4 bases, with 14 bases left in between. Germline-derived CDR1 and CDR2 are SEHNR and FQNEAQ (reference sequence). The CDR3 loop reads CASSLRRGLLYGYTF. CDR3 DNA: TGTGCCAGCAGCTTACGCAGGGGCCTTCTCTATGGCTACACCTTC.

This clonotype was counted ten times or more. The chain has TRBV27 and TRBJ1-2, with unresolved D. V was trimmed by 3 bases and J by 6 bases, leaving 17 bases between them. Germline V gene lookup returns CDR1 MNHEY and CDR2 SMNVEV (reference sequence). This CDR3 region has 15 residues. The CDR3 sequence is CASSFPGKSPHGYTF. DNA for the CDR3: TGTGCCAGCAGTTTCCCGGGGAAGAGTCCCCATGGCTACACCTTC.

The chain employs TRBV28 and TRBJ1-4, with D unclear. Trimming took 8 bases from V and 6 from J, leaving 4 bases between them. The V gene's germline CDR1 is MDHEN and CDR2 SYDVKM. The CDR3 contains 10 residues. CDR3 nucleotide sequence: TGTGCCAGCCGAGATGAAAAACTGTTTTTT. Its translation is CASRDEKLFF.

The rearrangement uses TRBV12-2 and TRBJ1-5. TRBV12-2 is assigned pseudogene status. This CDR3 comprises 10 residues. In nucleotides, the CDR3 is TGTCGGTGTAAGAGTCAGCCCCAGCATTTT. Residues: CRCKSQPQHF.

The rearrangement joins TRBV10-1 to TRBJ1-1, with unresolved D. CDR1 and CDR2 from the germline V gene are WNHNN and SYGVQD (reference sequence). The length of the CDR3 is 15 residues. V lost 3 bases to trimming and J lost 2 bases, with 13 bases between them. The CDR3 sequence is CASSDGAVGNTEAFF. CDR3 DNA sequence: TGCGCCAGCAGTGATGGAGCGGTGGGTAACACTGAAGCTTTCTTT.

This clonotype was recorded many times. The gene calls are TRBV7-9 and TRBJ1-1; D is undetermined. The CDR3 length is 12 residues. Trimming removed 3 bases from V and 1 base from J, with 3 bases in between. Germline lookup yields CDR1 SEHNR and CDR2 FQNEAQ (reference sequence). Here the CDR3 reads CASSFENTEAFF. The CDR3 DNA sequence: TGTGCCAGCAGCTTCGAGAACACTGAAGCTTTCTTT. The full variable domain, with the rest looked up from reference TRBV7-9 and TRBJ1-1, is DTGVSQNPRHKITKRGQNVTFRCDPISEHNRLYWYRQTLGQGPEFLTYFQNEAQLEKSRLLSDRFSAERPKGSFSTLEIQRTEQGDSAMYLCASSFENTEAFFGQGTRLTVV.

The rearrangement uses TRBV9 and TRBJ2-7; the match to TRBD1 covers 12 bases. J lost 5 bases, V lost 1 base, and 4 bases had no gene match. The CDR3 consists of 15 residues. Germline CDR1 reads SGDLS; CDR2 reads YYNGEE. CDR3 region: CASSVSGTGGNEQYF. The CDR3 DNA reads TGTGCCAGCAGCGTATCCGGGACAGGGGGCAACGAGCAGTACTTC.

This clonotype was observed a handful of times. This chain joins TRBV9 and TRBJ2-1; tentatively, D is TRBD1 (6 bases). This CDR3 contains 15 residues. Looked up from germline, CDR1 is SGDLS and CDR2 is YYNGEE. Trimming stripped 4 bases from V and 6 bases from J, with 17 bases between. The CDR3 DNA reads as TGTGCCAGCAGCCCTCGGGACACTTATCTCAATGAGCAGTTCTTC. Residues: CASSPRDTYLNEQFF.

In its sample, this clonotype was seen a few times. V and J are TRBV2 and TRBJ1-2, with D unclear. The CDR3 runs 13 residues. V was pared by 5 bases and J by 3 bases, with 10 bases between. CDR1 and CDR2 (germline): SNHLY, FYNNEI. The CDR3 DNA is TGTGCCAGCAGTATCGCCAGCGACTATGGCTACACCTTC. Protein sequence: CASSIASDYGYTF. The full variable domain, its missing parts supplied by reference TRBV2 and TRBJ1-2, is EPEVTQTPSHQVTQMGQEVILRCVPISNHLYFYWYRQILGQKVEFLVSFYNNEISEKSEIFDDQFSVERPDGSNFTLKIRSTKLEDSAMYFCASSIASDYGYTFGSGTRLTVV.

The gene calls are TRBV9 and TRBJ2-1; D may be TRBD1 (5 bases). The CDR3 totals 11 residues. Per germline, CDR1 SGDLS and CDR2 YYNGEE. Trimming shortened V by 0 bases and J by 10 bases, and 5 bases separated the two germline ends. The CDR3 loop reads CASSVDREQFF. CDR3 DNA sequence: TGTGCCAGCAGCGTAGACAGGGAGCAGTTCTTC.

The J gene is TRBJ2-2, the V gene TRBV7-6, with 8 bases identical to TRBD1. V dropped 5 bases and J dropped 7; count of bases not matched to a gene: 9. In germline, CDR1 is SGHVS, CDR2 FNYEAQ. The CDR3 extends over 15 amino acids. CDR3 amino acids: CASSPAGGANGELFF. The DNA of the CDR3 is TGTGCCAGCAGCCCAGCAGGGGGCGCGAACGGGGAGCTGTTTTTT.

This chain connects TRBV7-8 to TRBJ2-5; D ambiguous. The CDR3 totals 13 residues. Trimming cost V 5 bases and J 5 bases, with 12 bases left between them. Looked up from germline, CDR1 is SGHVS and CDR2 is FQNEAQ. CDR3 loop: CASSRDVGETQYF. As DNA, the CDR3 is TGTGCCAGCAGCCGAGACGTAGGGGAGACCCAGTACTTC.

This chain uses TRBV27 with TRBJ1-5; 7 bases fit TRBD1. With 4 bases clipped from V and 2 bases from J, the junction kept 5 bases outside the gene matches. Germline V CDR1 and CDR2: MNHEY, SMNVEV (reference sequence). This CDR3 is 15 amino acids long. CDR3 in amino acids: CASSYRGGGNQPQHF. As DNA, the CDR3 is TGTGCCAGCAGTTACAGGGGTGGTGGCAATCAGCCCCAGCATTTT.

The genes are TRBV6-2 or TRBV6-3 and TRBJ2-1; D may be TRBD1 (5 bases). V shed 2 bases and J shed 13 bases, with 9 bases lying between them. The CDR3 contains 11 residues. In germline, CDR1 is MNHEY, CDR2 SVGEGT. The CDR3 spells CASSYLGAQFF. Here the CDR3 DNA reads TGTGCCAGCAGTTACCTTGGGGCCCAGTTCTTC.

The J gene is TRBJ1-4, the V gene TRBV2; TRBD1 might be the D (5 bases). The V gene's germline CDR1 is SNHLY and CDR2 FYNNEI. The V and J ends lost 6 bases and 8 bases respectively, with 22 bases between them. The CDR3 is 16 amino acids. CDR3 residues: CASSSFDRGIREKLFF. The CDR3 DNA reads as TGTGCCAGCAGCTCTTTCGATCGGGGCATCAGAGAAAAACTGTTTTTT.

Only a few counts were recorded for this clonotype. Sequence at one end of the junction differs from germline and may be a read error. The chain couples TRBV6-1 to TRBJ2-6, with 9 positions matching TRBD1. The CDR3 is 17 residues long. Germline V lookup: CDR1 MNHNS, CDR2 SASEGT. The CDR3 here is CASSGRTGDSVANVLTF. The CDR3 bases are TGTGCCAGCAGTGGGCGGACAGGGGACTCTGTGGCCAACGTCCTGACTTTC.

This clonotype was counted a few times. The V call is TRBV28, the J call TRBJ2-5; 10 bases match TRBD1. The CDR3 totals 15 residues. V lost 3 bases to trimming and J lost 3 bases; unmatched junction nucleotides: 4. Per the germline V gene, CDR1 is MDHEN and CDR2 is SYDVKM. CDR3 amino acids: CASSFGTGAEETQYF. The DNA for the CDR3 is TGTGCCAGCAGTTTCGGGACAGGGGCTGAAGAGACCCAGTACTTC.

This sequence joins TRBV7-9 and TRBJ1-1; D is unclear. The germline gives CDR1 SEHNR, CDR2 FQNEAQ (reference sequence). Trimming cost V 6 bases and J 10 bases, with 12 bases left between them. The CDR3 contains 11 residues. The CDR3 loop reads CASSSLGTAFF. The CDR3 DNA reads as TGTGCCAGCAGTTCTTTGGGAACAGCTTTCTTT.

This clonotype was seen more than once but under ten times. The CDR3 region has the DNA TGTGCCAGCAGTGACGAGCGGGGGGGCCCCTACAATGAGCAGTTCTTC. It is translated as CASSDERGGPYNEQFF. This chain uses TRBV2 with TRBJ2-1; TRBD2 matches 10 bases. CDR3 length: 16 amino acids. Trimming at V came to 3 bases and at J to 2 bases, leaving 4 bases not matched to a gene. CDR1 and CDR2 (germline): SNHLY, FYNNEI.

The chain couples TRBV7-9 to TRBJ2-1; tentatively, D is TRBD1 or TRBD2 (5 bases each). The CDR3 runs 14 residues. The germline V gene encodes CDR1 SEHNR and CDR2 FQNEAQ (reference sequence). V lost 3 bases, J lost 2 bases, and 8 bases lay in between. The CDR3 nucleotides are TGTGCCAGCAGCTTCGGGACCCCCTACAATGAGCAGTTCTTC. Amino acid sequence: CASSFGTPYNEQFF.